The sequence of this T cell receptor beta chain was determined in a study of radiation and T cells in renal cell carcinoma. Overall study context: Nephrectomy followed 15 Gy stereotactic body radiation by 4 weeks.

CDR1 is SQVTM and CDR2 is ANQGSEA in the germline V gene. V shed 8 bases and J shed 0 bases, with 19 bases lying between them. There are 15 residues in the CDR3. Time point noted: baseline pretreatment blood. The treatment here: 15 Gy SBRT to primary tumor, nephrectomy 4 weeks later. Blood was sampled at baseline, 2 weeks and 4 weeks after SBRT. Method: immunoSEQ multiplex PCR; TCRdb's copy keeps in-frame clones and lacks some. This sample has about 140,000 clones, with roughly 83% found just once. The chain employs TRBV29-1 and TRBJ1-2, with TRBD1 as a possible D gene (5 bases). The receptor was isolated from a woman in her fifties or sixties with renal cell carcinoma. Material: blood, obtained from a patient whose treatment included radiotherapy and nephrectomy. The CDR3 region is CSTKKAGLANYGYTF. In DNA form, the CDR3 reads TGCAGCACAAAAAAAGCAGGGTTAGCTAACTATGGCTACACCTTC.